A selection of T cell receptor beta chains follows, all from one sample in a study of T-cell reconstitution after alpha-beta-depleted transplantation in children. TCRdb used MiXCR to reprocess the PCR reads, holding one entry per CDR3 protein. This sample has approximately 640,000 distinct CDR3 sequences, with 15% to 20% found just once. The material was PBMCs from the stem cell graft donor, obtained from the stem cell graft. All receptors come from a human donor who donated a stem cell graft to a child with acute myeloid leukemia. CDR3s include the opening cysteine and the closing phenylalanine or tryptophan. The order of the fields is V gene, D gene, J gene, clone size, CDR3 DNA, CDR3 protein. D genes are given only for firm matches. The listing skips clone size in some rows; elsewhere it reads once, few, many or a size class.

V gene: TRBV14; D gene: -; J gene: TRBJ2-5; clone size: once; CDR3 DNA: TGTGCCAGCAGCCAACATATAGACCAAGAGACCCAGTACTTC; CDR3 protein: CASSQHIDQETQYF
V gene: TRBV5-4; D gene: -; J gene: TRBJ1-1; clone size: many; CDR3 DNA: TGTGCCAGCAGCTTAGCCGGTGCGGTGGGTGCCCTCATGAACACTGAAGCTTTCTTT; CDR3 protein: CASSLAGAVGALMNTEAFF
V gene: TRBV6-1; D gene: -; J gene: TRBJ2-2; clone size: -; CDR3 DNA: TGTGCCAGCAGGTCCCTATTGGGGTCAGTGAACACCGGGGAGCTGTTTTTT; CDR3 protein: CASRSLLGSVNTGELFF
V gene: TRBV9; D gene: -; J gene: TRBJ2-7; clone size: many; CDR3 DNA: TGTGCCAGCAGCGTAGCGGGGGGCGCGATATACGAGCAGTACTTC; CDR3 protein: CASSVAGGAIYEQYF
V gene: TRBV5-6; D gene: -; J gene: TRBJ2-6; clone size: many; CDR3 DNA: TGTGCCAGCAGGACCGATAAGGGGTTATACTCTGGGGCCAACGTCCTGACTTTC; CDR3 protein: CASRTDKGLYSGANVLTF
V gene: TRBV4-3; D gene: TRBD2; J gene: TRBJ2-5; clone size: -; CDR3 DNA: TGCGCCAGCAGCCAAGTAGGAGGCGGGGGCCAAGAGACCCAGTACTTC; CDR3 protein: CASSQVGGGGQETQYF
V gene: TRBV7-2; D gene: TRBD1; J gene: TRBJ1-5; clone size: -; CDR3 DNA: TGTGCCAGCAGCGCTCCAGGGGGTGGTCAGCCCCAGCATTTT; CDR3 protein: CASSAPGGGQPQHF
V gene: TRBV7-2; D gene: -; J gene: TRBJ1-2; clone size: -; CDR3 DNA: TGTGCCAGCAGTATTTTCGGCGCCCAGAGAACTGGCTACACCTTC; CDR3 protein: CASSIFGAQRTGYTF
V gene: TRBV5-1; D gene: TRBD2; J gene: TRBJ2-1; clone size: -; CDR3 DNA: TGCGCCAGCAGCTTGCGGGGGGCTAGCGGGGAGTTCTTC; CDR3 protein: CASSLRGASGEFF
V gene: TRBV20-1; D gene: -; J gene: TRBJ1-2; clone size: many; CDR3 DNA: TGCAGTGCCGAATTGACAGGACCCTATGGCTACACCTTC; CDR3 protein: CSAELTGPYGYTF
V gene: TRBV9; D gene: TRBD2; J gene: TRBJ2-3; clone size: -; CDR3 DNA: TGTGCCAGCAGCAATATGGGAGGGTACGATACGCAGTATTTT; CDR3 protein: CASSNMGGYDTQYF
V gene: TRBV20-1; D gene: TRBD2; J gene: TRBJ2-2; clone size: -; CDR3 DNA: TGCAGTGCTGAGCCCGCGGAGCGGGGGGGCCTTTTCGCGAACACCGGGGAGCTGTTTTTT; CDR3 protein: CSAEPAERGGLFANTGELFF
V gene: TRBV7-2; D gene: -; J gene: TRBJ1-6; clone size: -; CDR3 DNA: TGTGCCAGCAGCTTAGTGAACAGCGATTTGAGACCCCTCCACTTT; CDR3 protein: CASSLVNSDLRPLHF
V gene: TRBV9; D gene: TRBD1; J gene: TRBJ2-2; clone size: -; CDR3 DNA: TGTGCCAGCAGCGGAGGGACAGGGGGCAGGGAGCTGTTTTTT; CDR3 protein: CASSGGTGGRELFF
V gene: TRBV7-9; D gene: -; J gene: TRBJ2-7; clone size: few; CDR3 DNA: TGTGCCAGCAGCTTAGCGCTGAATGCCTACGAGCAGTACTTC; CDR3 protein: CASSLALNAYEQYF